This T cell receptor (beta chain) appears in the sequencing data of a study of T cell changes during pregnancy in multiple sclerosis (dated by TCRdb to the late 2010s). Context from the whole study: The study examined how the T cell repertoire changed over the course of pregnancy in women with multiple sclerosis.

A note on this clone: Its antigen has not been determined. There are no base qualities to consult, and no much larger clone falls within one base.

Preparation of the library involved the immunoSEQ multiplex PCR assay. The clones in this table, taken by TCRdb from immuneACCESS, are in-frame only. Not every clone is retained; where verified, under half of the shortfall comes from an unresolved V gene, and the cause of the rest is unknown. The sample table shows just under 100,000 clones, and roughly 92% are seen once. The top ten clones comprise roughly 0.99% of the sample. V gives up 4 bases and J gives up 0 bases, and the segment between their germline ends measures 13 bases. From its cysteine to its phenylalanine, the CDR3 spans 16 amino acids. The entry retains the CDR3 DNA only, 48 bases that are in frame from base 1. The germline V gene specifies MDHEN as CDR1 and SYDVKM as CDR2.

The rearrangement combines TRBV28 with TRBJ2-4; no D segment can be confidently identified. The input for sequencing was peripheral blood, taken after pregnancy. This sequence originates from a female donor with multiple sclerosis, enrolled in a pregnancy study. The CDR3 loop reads CASSSTLMVAKNIQYF. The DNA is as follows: TGTGCCAGCAGTTCTACCCTGATGGTAGCCAAAAACATTCAGTACTTC.